This TCR beta chain was obtained from a study of blood T cell repertoires in COVID-19. Overall study: Samples representing acute and convalescent COVID-19 were sourced from the United States, Italy and Spain. Nucleic acid was either cDNA or gDNA, and it came from T cells, B-cell-depleted T cells, or PBMCs.

The Seattle patients joined while their infection was active and were tracked longitudinally afterward. The CDR3 sequence is 11 residues long. The germline V and J ends were trimmed by 7 bases and 6 bases, with 13 bases remaining between them. Germline CDR1 reads SQVTM; CDR2 reads ANQGSEA. Study processing details: Amplification of reference gene primers provided the estimated nucleated cell counts. Profiling relied on immunoSEQ multiplex PCR, and the TCRdb table lists in-frame clones only, not all of them. Clone size and the V and J calls come from that table; the DNA yielded D and trimming. The sample lists some 60,000 clones, around 83% seen once, with 15% to 20% in the top ten. There are many counts of this clone.

This rearrangement joins TRBV29-1 to TRBJ2-7; a possible D gene is TRBD1 (6 bases). The sequenced material came from peripheral blood. This TCR derives from a man aged 30-40 years with COVID-19, enrolled during active disease. The CDR3 region has the DNA TGCAGCGGGAGGCAGGGGAGCGAGCAGTACTTC. Protein: CSGRQGSEQYF.